The clone carrying this TCR beta chain was seen only a few times. This entry is derived from a study of blood T cell repertoires in COVID-19. Study-level information: Acute and convalescent COVID-19 samples came from the United States, Italy and Spain. Sample material is recorded as cDNA or gDNA derived from T cells, B-cell-depleted T cells, or PBMCs.

The V segment lost 3 bases and the J segment 4 bases; nucleotides outside the gene matches: 14. The CDR3 runs to 18 residues. Looked up from germline, CDR1 is KGHSH and CDR2 is LQKENI. As originally analysed: How many nucleated cells were present was estimated from reference gene primer amplification. The table came from immunoSEQ multiplex PCR; TCRdb's copy has only in-frame clones and leaves some out. That table is the source of V, J and clone size, and D and trimming were worked out from the DNA. Of hundreds of thousands of clones listed, 70% to 85% were seen once; the top ten hold approximately 1.9%.

The clonotype was recovered from a woman aged 80 or over with acute or convalescent COVID-19. V gene TRBV18 combines with J gene TRBJ2-3, with 9 bases fitting TRBD2. Material: peripheral blood. CDR3 loop: CASSPRIAGGPSSDTQYF. In nucleotides, the CDR3 is TGTGCCAGCTCACCCCGAATCGCGGGAGGGCCCTCGTCAGATACGCAGTATTTT.